Listed here are 24 T cell receptor beta chains from one sample, sequenced in a study of T cells in Graves' hyperthyroidism and ophthalmopathy. TCR beta CDR3 sequences were amplified from RNA transcripts. A set of HTBI primers served as the primers for a first-round RT-PCR of the TCR CDR3. TCRdb analysed the multiplex PCR reads with MiXCR anew, one entry per CDR3 protein. The sample lists tens of thousands of distinct CDR3 sequences, around half occurring once. Sequenced input: blood. The source of these receptors is a woman aged 30 to 39 with Graves' ophthalmopathy.

The J gene is TRBJ2-1, the V gene TRBV2, with D possibly being TRBD1 or TRBD2 (5 bases each). Germline V gives CDR1 SNHLY, CDR2 FYNNEI. V lost 6 bases and J 11 bases, leaving 8 bases between the germline ends. This CDR3 comprises 10 residues. The CDR3 DNA reads TGTGCCAGCAGCCCGGGACAGCAGTTCTTC. It encodes CASSPGQQFF.

This clonotype occurred many times. The chain recombines TRBV6-1 with TRBJ1-1, with D unclear. This CDR3 region has 15 residues. Trimming removed 5 bases at V and 5 bases at J, with 18 bases between. Germline V gives CDR1 MNHNS, CDR2 SASEGT. The CDR3: CASSLRTISETEAFF. The CDR3 DNA follows: TGTGCCAGCAGTTTGCGGACTATTTCCGAGACTGAAGCTTTCTTT.

This clonotype occurred many times. The chain has TRBV19 and TRBJ2-1, with TRBD1 as a possible D gene (6 bases). Trimming removed 0 bases from V and 1 base from J, with 7 bases in between. The germline CDR1 and CDR2 sequences are LNHDA and SQIVND (reference sequence). The CDR3 is made up of 15 amino acids. The CDR3 loop is CASSIDQGSYNEQFF. In DNA, the CDR3 is TGTGCCAGTAGTATAGACCAGGGGTCCTACAATGAGCAGTTCTTC.

In the case of this clonotype: The CDR3 ends on some other residue instead of the conserved phenylalanine or tryptophan, so this is likely a read error. J is TRBJ1-6 and V is TRBV7-6; D gene ambiguous. The CDR3 totals 14 residues. The V end was cut by 5 bases, the J end by 6 bases, with 11 bases between. Germline assignment: CDR1 SGHVS and CDR2 FNYEAQ. The CDR3: CASSPEGTNSPLHL. In DNA form, the CDR3 reads TGTGCCAGCAGCCCGGAGGGAACTAATTCACCCCTCCACCTT.

For this clonotype: The CDR3 carries no conserved terminal phenylalanine or tryptophan, so it likely arises from a read error. The DNA is left out, because the CDR3 cannot be placed on it with certainty; the CDR3 is given as TCRdb lists it. The genes are TRBV9 and TRBJ1-3; the table gives TRBD1 as D, unverified against the DNA. The CDR3 has 12 residues if both end residues are counted. Germline CDR1 reads SGDLS; CDR2 reads YYNGEE. The CDR3 reads CASSVRDRGFNT.

Details on this clonotype: One end of the junction does not line up with germline, which may come from a read error. This sequence joins TRBV20-1 and TRBJ1-1; the match to TRBD1 covers 7 bases. The V gene's germline CDR1 is DFQATT and CDR2 SNEGSKA (reference sequence). The CDR3 covers 14 residues. The CDR3 DNA reads as TGCAGTGCGAGAAGTGGGACAGTTAACACTGAAGCGTTCTTT. Protein sequence: CSARSGTVNTEAFF.

The V gene is TRBV10-2, the J gene TRBJ2-7; 7 bases align to TRBD1. The V gene's germline CDR1 is WSHSY and CDR2 SAAADI. The CDR3 is made up of 11 amino acids. V was pared by 8 bases and J by 3 bases, with 1 base of the junction left unmatched. CDR3 residues: CASWDSYEQYF. The CDR3 nucleotides are TGCGCCAGCTGGGACAGCTACGAGCAGTACTTC.

This clonotype was recorded at least ten times. CDR3 sequence (DNA): TGTGCCAGCAGCTTAGACCACAGAGAGCAGTACTTC. The encoded protein is CASSLDHREQYF. The J gene is TRBJ2-7, the V gene TRBV11-3, with D unresolved. V dropped 0 bases and J dropped 7 bases, with 7 bases sitting between them. This CDR3 contains 12 residues. CDR1 and CDR2 from the germline V gene are SGHNT and YENEEA.

This clonotype occurred many times. The CDR3 sequence is CASRGQGQETQYF. Here the CDR3 DNA reads TGTGCCAGCAGAGGACAGGGCCAAGAGACCCAGTACTTC. The chain has TRBV6-5 and TRBJ2-5; 8 nucleotides align to TRBD1. The V segment lost 6 bases and the J segment 1 base; nucleotides outside the gene matches: 1. The germline CDR1 and CDR2 sequences are MNHEY and SVGAGI. The CDR3 runs 13 residues.

This clonotype was recorded many times. The chain uses TRBV5-5 and TRBJ2-7, with 16 bases aligning to TRBD2. Germline V gene lookup returns CDR1 SGHKS and CDR2 YYEKEE (reference sequence). CDR3 size: 18 residues. With 3 bases clipped from V and 2 bases from J, the junction kept 8 bases outside the gene matches. This CDR3 reads CASSSGTSGRASAYEQYF. CDR3 nucleotides: TGTGCCAGCAGCTCCGGGACTAGCGGGAGGGCAAGCGCCTACGAGCAGTACTTC. The variable domain in full, completed from reference TRBV5-5 and TRBJ2-7, reads DAGVTQSPTHLIKTRGQQVTLRCSPISGHKSVSWYQQVLGQGPQFIFQYYEKEERGRGNFPDRFSARQFPNYSSELNVNALLLGDSALYLCASSSGTSGRASAYEQYFGPGTRLTVT.

This clonotype was counted many times. This may be a read error: a much more frequent sequence differs by one nucleotide. The chain's CDR3 is CSASDIHPWEALF. The CDR3 DNA is TGCAGTGCTTCTGACATCCACCCCTGGGAAGCTCTCTTT. This chain connects TRBV20-1 to TRBJ1-1; D is unclear. The CDR3 spans 13 residues. The germline gives CDR1 DFQATT, CDR2 SNEGSKA (reference sequence).

The chain couples TRBV7-2 to TRBJ1-2, with a weak D call TRBD1 (5 bases). CDR3 length: 13 amino acids. In germline, CDR1 is SGHTA, CDR2 FQGNSA. V was clipped by 4 bases and J by 12 bases, with 18 bases between them. The CDR3 protein is CASSSGAYSGNTF. The CDR3 DNA reads TGTGCCAGCAGCTCCGGGGCCTACTCTGGAAACACCTTC.

The V gene is TRBV20-1, the J gene TRBJ2-5; TRBD1 aligns across 8 bases. Germline CDR1 DFQATT, CDR2 SNEGSKA (reference sequence). This CDR3 has 15 amino acids. V was pared by 0 bases and J by 2 bases, with 5 bases of the junction left unmatched. CDR3 residues: CSARDLRTGQETQYF. The CDR3 coding sequence is TGCAGTGCTAGAGACCTCCGGACAGGGCAAGAGACCCAGTACTTC.

This chain uses TRBV20-1 with TRBJ2-5; 7 bases agree with TRBD2. The CDR3 is 16 amino acids. Germline CDR1 reads DFQATT; CDR2 reads SNEGSKA (reference sequence). V trimming: 2 bases; J trimming: 5 bases; junction bases outside the gene matches: 14. For the CDR3, the DNA is TGCAGTGCTAGATTGCAGGGAGGGGTCCCACACGAGACCCAGTACTTC. Translated: CSARLQGGVPHETQYF.

This clonotype was observed a few times. The genes are TRBV28 and TRBJ1-2, with a tentative D call TRBD1 (6 bases). Germline V lookup: CDR1 MDHEN, CDR2 SYDVKM. The CDR3 runs to 15 residues. The V end was cut by 7 bases, the J end by 4 bases, with 19 bases between. The CDR3 is CASISSRGAVYGYTF. Here the CDR3 DNA reads TGTGCCAGCATCTCCTCAAGGGGGGCTGTCTATGGCTACACCTTC.

This clonotype was found many times. This rearrangement joins TRBV4-1 to TRBJ2-3; 9 nucleotides align to TRBD2. The CDR3 sequence is 18 residues long. V shed 1 base, J shed 4 bases, and the junction held 12 bases outside the gene matches. Per the germline V gene, CDR1 is MGHRA and CDR2 is YSYEKL. This CDR3 is CASSQGSRREGRADTQYF. The CDR3 nucleotides are TGCGCCAGCAGCCAAGGATCTCGGCGGGAGGGCCGCGCAGATACGCAGTATTTT.

This clonotype was counted at least ten times. The chain couples TRBV19 to TRBJ2-5, with 9 bases matching TRBD2. V lost 0 bases to trimming and J lost 4 bases; unmatched junction nucleotides: 15. In germline, CDR1 is LNHDA, CDR2 SQIVND (reference sequence). This CDR3 comprises 19 residues. The CDR3 sequence: CASSIDPPIAGARRETQYF. The CDR3 DNA sequence: TGTGCCAGTAGTATAGATCCACCAATAGCGGGGGCGAGGAGAGAGACCCAGTACTTC. Combining the CDR3 with reference TRBV19 and TRBJ2-5 gives the whole variable domain DGGITQSPKYLFRKEGQNVTLSCEQNLNHDAMYWYRQDPGQGLRLIYYSQIVNDFQKGDIAEGYSVSREKKESFPLTVTSAQKNPTAFYLCASSIDPPIAGARRETQYFGPGTRLLVL.

This clonotype was counted at least ten times. V gene TRBV11-2 combines with J gene TRBJ2-7; 7 nucleotides match TRBD1. The CDR3 sequence is 15 residues long. Germline trimming cut 5 bases from V and 4 bases from J; bases unmatched to any gene: 11. Germline CDR1 reads SGHAT; CDR2 reads FQNNGV. Written as DNA, the CDR3 is TGTGCCAGCAGCCCCAAACCGGGACAGATTTACGAGCAGTACTTC. Amino acids: CASSPKPGQIYEQYF.

A note on this clonotype: A much larger clonotype is one base distant, so this may be a read error. The V and J genes are TRBV28 and TRBJ1-4, with a weak D call TRBD1 (6 bases). The CDR3 runs to 14 residues. Per germline, CDR1 MDHEN and CDR2 SYDVKM. The CDR3 here is CANSLSGVSEKLFF. In DNA, the CDR3 is TGTGCCAACAGTTTATCAGGGGTCAGCGAAAAACTGTTTTTT.

The genes are TRBV29-1 and TRBJ2-3, with TRBD2 matching over 9 bases. Germline V lookup: CDR1 SQVTM, CDR2 ANQGSEA. The CDR3 consists of 13 residues. CDR3 DNA sequence: TGCAGGCCTGGCGGGGGGGCGACAGATACGCAGTATTTT. Encoded protein: CRPGGGATDTQYF.

This clonotype was counted once. Because it lacks the conserved phenylalanine or tryptophan at the end, this CDR3 is likely a read error. The rearrangement joins TRBV6-6 to TRBJ2-7; perhaps TRBD1 as D (6 bases). Germline V gives CDR1 MNHNY, CDR2 SVGAGI (reference sequence). The CDR3 totals 14 residues. The CDR3 is CAGSYRQDRYEQYC. CDR3 DNA: TGTGCCGGCAGTTACAGACAGGATCGATACGAGCAGTACTGC.

This clonotype showed up just once. This may be a read error, as it is one base from a much larger clone. The gene calls are TRBV6-5 and TRBJ2-1, with TRBD2 matching over 8 bases. There are 13 residues in the CDR3. Germline-derived CDR1 and CDR2 are MNHEY and SVGAGI. The CDR3 sequence: CASSRSGEKKQSF. The DNA of the CDR3 is TGTGCCAGCAGTCGTAGCGGGGAAAAGAAGCAGTCCTTC.

The chain uses TRBV20-1 and TRBJ2-7, with a tentative D call TRBD1 (5 bases). Germline V gene sequence: CDR1 DFQATT, CDR2 SNEGSKA (reference sequence). Trimming cost V 6 bases and J 3 bases, with 15 bases left between them. This CDR3 is built from 13 residues. CDR3 loop: CSAGAGSHYEQYF. The CDR3 DNA is TGCAGTGCAGGGGCCGGTAGCCACTACGAGCAGTACTTC.

This clonotype was seen many times. The CDR3 nucleotides read TGTGCCAGCAGCCAGGGGCAGGGCTACACCTTC. Protein: CASSQGQGYTF. The V gene is TRBV3-1, the J gene TRBJ1-2; D possibly corresponds to TRBD1 (5 bases). The CDR3 has 11 residues. Between the trimmed V and J ends, which lost 3 bases and 8 bases, there was a span of 7 bases. Germline lookup yields CDR1 LGHDT and CDR2 YNNKEL (reference sequence).